The clone carrying this T cell receptor beta chain was detected a few times. MiXCR, run by TCRdb on the 5' RACE reads, gives a single entry per CDR3 protein. The sample consists of tens of thousands of distinct CDR3 sequences, roughly 10% of them appearing once. These data are taken from a study of early T cells in non-severe SARS-CoV-2 infection. Germline-derived CDR1 and CDR2 are SGHRS and YFSETQ. The CDR3 extends over 15 amino acids. V gave up 4 bases and J gave up 1 base, with 15 bases separating them. The source was whole blood, collected at baseline. This chain links TRBV5-1 with TRBJ2-7, with D perhaps matching TRBD1 (5 bases). This receptor was obtained from an adult who was a healthcare worker with PCR-confirmed SARS-CoV-2 infection or an uninfected control (not recorded which). This chain's CDR3 is CASSRAPRESYEQYF. The CDR3 region has the DNA TGCGCCAGCAGCCGAGCGCCCAGGGAATCCTACGAGCAGTACTTC.